These 30 T cell receptor beta chains came from one sample sequenced in a study of cytomegalovirus exposure and HLA in healthy donors. Produced via immunoSEQ multiplex PCR; TCRdb's table is partial and in-frame only. The top ten clones hold roughly 2.2% of a sample with approximately 100,000 clones, 85% to 90% of them seen once. The sequencing input was PBMCs. The receptor set was obtained from a woman between 18 and 29 years old in good health and CMV-seronegative.

Of note for this clone: The same CDR3 can be traced to other DNA sequences in this sample. J is TRBJ2-7 and V is TRBV5-1; 12 bases are shared with TRBD1. Germline assignment: CDR1 SGHRS and CDR2 YFSETQ. The CDR3 consists of 14 residues. Trimming at V came to 3 bases and at J to 6 bases, leaving 4 bases not matched to a gene. In nucleotides, the CDR3 is TGCGCCAGCAGCTCCGGGACAGGGGGCGGCGAGCAGTACTTC. This translates into CASSSGTGGGEQYF. The whole variable domain, remainder taken from reference TRBV5-1 and TRBJ2-7, is KAGVTQTPRYLIKTRGQQVTLSCSPISGHRSVSWYQQTPGQGLQFLFEYFSETQRNKGNFPGRFSGRQFSNSRSEMNVSTLELGDSALYLCASSSGTGGGEQYFGPGTRLTVT.

The chain combines TRBV5-1 with TRBJ1-6; no reliable D call. Per the germline V gene, CDR1 is SGHRS and CDR2 is YFSETQ. The V end was cut by 4 bases, the J end by 14 bases, with 19 bases between. CDR3 length: 14 amino acids. CDR3 nucleotides: TGCGCCAGCAGCCCAGATGGCGGTTTTTGGGCCCTCCACTTT. Its protein is CASSPDGGFWALHF.

The V call is TRBV4-3, the J call TRBJ2-3, with TRBD1 matching 9 bases. Per the germline V gene, CDR1 is LGHNA and CDR2 is YSLEER. The CDR3 extends over 16 amino acids. The V and J ends lost 1 base and 3 bases, in that order; junction bases with no gene match: 5. The CDR3: CASSQVTGGETDTQYF. For the CDR3, the DNA is TGCGCCAGCAGCCAAGTGACAGGGGGGGAGACAGATACGCAGTATTTT.

This clone showed up just once. This rearrangement joins TRBV7-9 to TRBJ1-4, with a possible D match to TRBD1 (6 bases). The length of the CDR3 is 18 residues. CDR1 and CDR2 from the germline V gene are SEHNR and FQNEAQ (reference sequence). V was trimmed by 0 bases and J by 7 bases, leaving 21 bases between them. CDR3 amino acids: CASSLASGARRIREKLFF. CDR3 DNA sequence: TGTGCCAGCAGCTTAGCATCAGGGGCGCGTAGAATACGTGAAAAACTGTTTTTT. The variable domain in full, completed from reference TRBV7-9 and TRBJ1-4, reads DTGVSQNPRHKITKRGQNVTFRCDPISEHNRLYWYRQTLGQGPEFLTYFQNEAQLEKSRLLSDRFSAERPKGSFSTLEIQRTEQGDSAMYLCASSLASGARRIREKLFFGSGTQLSVL.

V usage is TRBV28 and J usage is TRBJ2-7; 10 bases line up with TRBD2. V lost 2 bases to trimming and J lost 7 bases; unmatched junction nucleotides: 11. Germline V gene data show CDR1 as MDHEN and CDR2 as SYDVKM. The CDR3 length is 16 residues. The CDR3 region is CASSLGLLAGPLEQYF. The DNA for the CDR3 is TGTGCCAGCAGTTTAGGCTTACTAGCGGGGCCGCTGGAGCAGTACTTC. The whole variable domain, filled in from reference TRBV28 and TRBJ2-7, reads DVKVTQSSRYLVKRTGEKVFLECVQDMDHENMFWYRQDPGLGLRLIYFSYDVKMKEKGDIPEGYSVSREKKERFSLILESASTNQTSMYLCASSLGLLAGPLEQYFGPGTRLTVT.

This chain connects TRBV7-6 to TRBJ2-1, with D perhaps TRBD2 (6 bases). There are 14 residues in the CDR3. Looked up from germline, CDR1 is SGHVS and CDR2 is FNYEAQ. Trimming left V 5 bases short and J 1 base short, with 9 bases between. As DNA, the CDR3 is TGTGCCAGCAGCCCAAGCGGGTCCTACAATGAGCAGTTCTTC. The encoded protein is CASSPSGSYNEQFF. The variable domain in full, with the rest retrieved from reference TRBV7-6 and TRBJ2-1, is GAGVSQSPRYKVTKRGQDVALRCDPISGHVSLYWYRQALGQGPEFLTYFNYEAQQDKSGLPNDRFSAERPEGSISTLTIQRTEQRDSAMYRCASSPSGSYNEQFFGPGTRLTVL.

V and J are TRBV6-1 and TRBJ2-1; 12 bases match TRBD2. J lost 6 bases, V lost 6 bases, and 6 bases had no gene match. CDR3 length: 15 residues. Germline V gives CDR1 MNHNS, CDR2 SASEGT. CDR3 residues: CASSGRTSGANEQFF. DNA for the CDR3: TGTGCCAGCAGCGGTCGGACTAGCGGGGCCAATGAGCAGTTCTTC.

The chain carries TRBV28 and TRBJ1-5; D not certain. Germline CDR1 reads MDHEN; CDR2 reads SYDVKM. The CDR3 contains 12 residues. Trimming cost V 5 bases and J 2 bases, with 4 bases left between them. The CDR3 DNA is TGTGCCAGCAGTGAGGGCAATCAGCCCCAGCATTTT. Its protein is CASSEGNQPQHF.

The chain couples TRBV15 to TRBJ2-1, with 12 bases that match TRBD2. The J segment lost 9 bases and the V segment lost 3 bases, leaving 6 bases of the junction unmatched. The CDR3 runs to 15 residues. Per the germline V gene, CDR1 is LNHNV and CDR2 is YYDKDF (reference sequence). The CDR3 sequence: CATSSKTSGSAEQFF. For the CDR3, the DNA is TGTGCCACCAGCAGTAAGACTAGCGGGAGTGCTGAGCAGTTCTTC.

The chain recombines TRBV5-5 with TRBJ1-5; D unresolved. The CDR3 covers 14 residues. In germline, CDR1 is SGHKS, CDR2 YYEKEE (reference sequence). Trimming removed 2 bases at V and 1 base at J, with 7 bases between. DNA for the CDR3: TGTGCCAGCAGCTTATACGGGAGCAATCAGCCCCAGCATTTT. Amino acid sequence: CASSLYGSNQPQHF.

V is TRBV4-1 and J is TRBJ1-2, with TRBD1 as a possible D gene (5 bases). V was cut by 0 bases and J by 8 bases, with 16 bases left in between. CDR1 and CDR2 (germline): MGHRA, YSYEKL. There are 15 residues in the CDR3. The CDR3 spells CASSQDGEGPTGYTF. The CDR3 bases are TGCGCCAGCAGCCAAGATGGGGAGGGGCCTACGGGCTACACCTTC.

The rearrangement uses TRBV5-1 and TRBJ1-4; TRBD1 aligns across 10 bases. Per germline, CDR1 SGHRS and CDR2 YFSETQ. There are 15 residues in the CDR3. Trimming at V came to 0 bases and at J to 6 bases, leaving 2 bases not matched to a gene. DNA of the CDR3: TGCGCCAGCAGCTTGGCGGGGACAGGGGATGAAAAACTGTTTTTT. The encoded protein is CASSLAGTGDEKLFF. Full variable domain (missing parts from reference TRBV5-1 and TRBJ1-4): KAGVTQTPRYLIKTRGQQVTLSCSPISGHRSVSWYQQTPGQGLQFLFEYFSETQRNKGNFPGRFSGRQFSNSRSEMNVSTLELGDSALYLCASSLAGTGDEKLFFGSGTQLSVL.

The chain combines TRBV13 with TRBJ2-1; D might be TRBD1 (5 bases). Trimming took 2 bases from V and 4 from J, leaving 6 bases between them. This CDR3 is built from 13 residues. Germline lookup yields CDR1 PRHDT and CDR2 FYEKMQ (reference sequence). The DNA of the CDR3 is TGTGCCAGCAGCTTACGACAGTACAATGAGCAGTTCTTC. Residues: CASSLRQYNEQFF. Based on the CDR3 plus reference TRBV13 and TRBJ2-1, the full variable domain is AAGVIQSPRHLIKEKRETATLKCYPIPRHDTVYWYQQGPGQDPQFLISFYEKMQSDKGSIPDRFSAQQFSDYHSELNMSSLELGDSALYFCASSLRQYNEQFFGPGTRLTVL.

CDR3: CASSPLKTRYNEQFF. CDR3 coding DNA: TGTGCCAGCAGTCCGCTAAAAACCCGCTACAATGAGCAGTTCTTC. The chain joins TRBV28 to TRBJ2-1, with D hard to call. Germline-derived CDR1 and CDR2 are MDHEN and SYDVKM. V lost 5 bases and J lost 3, with 14 bases in between. The CDR3 is 15 amino acids.

This chain joins TRBV28 and TRBJ2-1, with D possibly matching TRBD2 (6 bases). The CDR3 has 11 residues. CDR1 is MDHEN and CDR2 is SYDVKM in the germline V gene. V lost 5 bases, J lost 15 bases, and 14 bases lay in between. The CDR3 DNA is TGTGCCAGCAGTCCGGGGCTCGGGGGGTTCTTC. Translated, it gives CASSPGLGGFF.

V is TRBV7-9 and J is TRBJ2-7; 7 bases line up with TRBD1. Losses at the gene ends were 4 bases for V and 5 bases for J; bases not matched to a gene: 2. This CDR3 contains 12 residues. CDR1 and CDR2 (germline): SEHNR, FQNEAQ (reference sequence). CDR3 sequence: CASSYGQDEQYF. The CDR3, as DNA: TGTGCCAGCAGCTACGGACAGGACGAGCAGTACTTC.

The J gene is TRBJ2-3, the V gene TRBV11-3; D is perhaps TRBD2 (7 bases). This CDR3 is 16 amino acids long. V shed 1 base and J shed 4 bases, with 15 bases lying between them. Per germline, CDR1 SGHNT and CDR2 YENEEA. The CDR3 nucleotides are TGTGCCAGCAGCTTAGCGTACGGGGGGCGCGCAGATACGCAGTATTTT. Translation: CASSLAYGGRADTQYF.

V gene TRBV7-8 combines with J gene TRBJ1-2; 8 positions agree with TRBD1. The CDR3 has 14 amino acids. V shed 1 base and J 14 bases; nucleotides not matched to a gene: 12. Germline V gene sequence: CDR1 SGHVS, CDR2 FQNEAQ. The CDR3 sequence is CASSLVRAGGAYTF. Written as DNA, the CDR3 is TGTGCCAGCAGCTTAGTGAGGGCAGGGGGCGCGTATACCTTC. The full variable domain, rest sourced from reference TRBV7-8 and TRBJ1-2, is GAGVSQSPRYKVAKRGQDVALRCDPISGHVSLFWYQQALGQGPEFLTYFQNEAQLDKSGLPSDRFFAERPEGSVSTLKIQRTQQEDSAVYLCASSLVRAGGAYTFGSGTRLTVV.

The gene calls are TRBV18 and TRBJ2-7; the match to TRBD1 covers 7 bases. The CDR3 contains 15 residues. The germline CDR1 and CDR2 sequences are KGHSH and LQKENI. Germline trimming cut 4 bases from V and 1 base from J; bases unmatched to any gene: 7. The CDR3 region is CASSLTGKGSYEQYF. As DNA, the CDR3 is TGTGCCAGCTCACTGACAGGGAAGGGGTCCTACGAGCAGTACTTC.

The rearrangement links TRBV9 to TRBJ1-2; the D is unclear. V was pared by 0 bases and J by 5 bases, with 11 bases between. Germline CDR1 is SGDLS and CDR2 is YYNGEE. The CDR3 covers 14 residues. CDR3 sequence (DNA): TGTGCCAGCAGCGTAGGCCTCAGTTTTTATGGCTACACCTTC. The encoded protein is CASSVGLSFYGYTF.

The chain is built from TRBV5-8 and TRBJ1-2, with 7 bases identical to TRBD1. Germline V CDR1 and CDR2: SGHTS, YDEGEE. The CDR3 is 16 amino acids. V shed 0 bases and J 6 bases; nucleotides not matched to a gene: 11. CDR3 nucleotides: TGTGCCAGCAGCTTGGCTTACAGGGGAAGGCTCAATGGCTACACCTTC. It translates to CASSLAYRGRLNGYTF.

The chain joins TRBV18 to TRBJ1-1; D call uncertain. Deletions cut 3 bases from V and 1 base from J, with 6 bases between. Germline CDR1 reads KGHSH; CDR2 reads LQKENI. This CDR3 contains 13 residues. The CDR3 nucleotides are TGTGCCAGCTCACCCACAGAGAACACTGAAGCTTTCTTT. This codes for CASSPTENTEAFF.

V gene TRBV30 combines with J gene TRBJ1-1; TRBD1 matches at 7 bases. This CDR3 spans 20 amino acids. Germline V gene sequence: CDR1 GTSNPN, CDR2 SVGIG (reference sequence). Losses at the gene ends were 2 bases for V and 0 bases for J; bases not matched to a gene: 21. CDR3 nucleotide sequence: TGTGCCTGGAGTCCTGACCCTTACCAGGGGGAAGGCAACATGAACACTGAAGCTTTCTTT. Protein product: CAWSPDPYQGEGNMNTEAFF.

The rearrangement links TRBV5-1 to TRBJ1-6; 7 bases map to TRBD1. Germline V gene lookup returns CDR1 SGHRS and CDR2 YFSETQ. This CDR3 comprises 16 residues. V shed 2 bases and J 7 bases; nucleotides not matched to a gene: 9. CDR3 bases: TGCGCCAGCAGCTTCACTTCCGGGACAGACAATTCACCCCTCCACTTT. Its protein product is CASSFTSGTDNSPLHF.

Remarks on this clone: Germline is not matched at one junction end, which may reflect a read error. V usage is TRBV27 and J usage is TRBJ1-4; D is possibly TRBD1 (5 bases). This CDR3 has 13 residues. Germline V CDR1 and CDR2: MNHEY, SMNVEV (reference sequence). The CDR3 DNA reads as TGTGCCAGCTCGAATCGGGGGGTTCTCCCACTGATTTTT. Protein product: CASSNRGVLPLIF. Together with reference TRBV27 and TRBJ1-4, the CDR3 gives the full variable domain: EAQVTQNPRYLITVTGKKLTVTCSQNMNHEYMSWYRQDPGLGLRQIYYSMNVEVTDKGDVPEGYKVSRKEKRNFPLILESPSPNQTSLYFCASSNRGVLPLIFGSGTQLSVL.

The chain couples TRBV18 to TRBJ2-2, with 7 bases identical to TRBD2. This CDR3 spans 13 amino acids. Germline lookup yields CDR1 KGHSH and CDR2 LQKENI. V shed 3 bases, J shed 6 bases, and the junction held 1 base outside the gene matches. The CDR3 spells CASSPRGAGELFF. CDR3 in DNA: TGTGCCAGCTCACCCCGGGGGGCCGGGGAGCTGTTTTTT.

A word on this clone: One end of the junction varies from germline; a read error may be responsible. The V gene is TRBV2, the J gene TRBJ2-3, with D perhaps matching TRBD2 (6 bases). The CDR3 extends over 15 amino acids. Germline CDR1 SNHLY, CDR2 FYNNEI. The CDR3 protein is CASSEHQGLSNTPYF. Here the CDR3 DNA reads TGTGCCAGCAGTGAACATCAGGGACTTTCTAATACGCCGTATTTT.

The chain has TRBV5-6 and TRBJ2-1; maybe TRBD2 (5 bases). Trimming pared 3 bases from V and 5 bases from J, leaving 6 bases between. This CDR3 has 12 residues. Germline loops: CDR1 SGHDT, CDR2 YYEEEE. CDR3 coding DNA: TGTGCCAGCAGCTCGCGGGACAATGAGCAGTTCTTC. Translating gives CASSSRDNEQFF. Complete variable domain (other parts from reference TRBV5-6 and TRBJ2-1): DAGVTQSPTHLIKTRGQQVTLRCSPKSGHDTVSWYQQALGQGPQFIFQYYEEEERQRGNFPDRFSGHQFPNYSSELNVNALLLGDSALYLCASSSRDNEQFFGPGTRLTVL.

The chain has TRBV7-9 and TRBJ2-6, with 9 bases lining up with TRBD1. The CDR3 extends over 18 amino acids. J lost 0 bases, V lost 5 bases, and 8 bases had no gene match. The germline CDR1 and CDR2 sequences are SEHNR and FQNEAQ (reference sequence). CDR3 protein: CASSIRQGGASGANVLTF. CDR3 nucleotides: TGTGCCAGCAGCATCCGACAGGGGGGTGCCTCTGGGGCCAACGTCCTGACTTTC.

The V gene is TRBV9, the J gene TRBJ1-1; D gene ambiguous. Per the germline V gene, CDR1 is SGDLS and CDR2 is YYNGEE. The CDR3 length is 14 residues. V was cut by 0 bases and J by 1 base, with 7 bases left in between. CDR3: CASSVDSANTEAFF. DNA of the CDR3: TGTGCCAGCAGCGTAGATAGTGCGAACACTGAAGCTTTCTTT.